This record looks at one T cell receptor (beta chain) sequence and its context. The data belong to a study of T cell responses to AZD1222 COVID-19 vaccine. Trimming took 3 bases from V and 4 from J, leaving 14 bases between them. This CDR3 region has 15 residues. Per germline, CDR1 SGDLS and CDR2 YYNGEE. TCRdb's copy holds only in-frame clones and misses some; the assay was immunoSEQ multiplex PCR. This table has 90,000 to 120,000 clones, approximately 89% appearing once. The source is an adult in good health. Source: peripheral blood, taken on day 0 of MenACWY control vaccination. The chain has TRBV9 and TRBJ1-5; no clear D gene. The CDR3 DNA reads as TGTGCCAGCAGCGGGTCACCTTCACATAATCAGCCCCAGCATTTT. It is translated as CASSGSPSHNQPQHF. Together with reference TRBV9 and TRBJ1-5, the CDR3 gives the full variable domain: DSGVTQTPKHLITATGQRVTLRCSPRSGDLSVYWYQQSLDQGLQFLIQYYNGEERAKGNILERFSAQQFPDLHSELNLSSLELGDSALYFCASSGSPSHNQPQHFGDGTRLSIL.